The sample holds a few counts of the clone carrying this T cell receptor (beta chain). Only in-frame clones appear in the TCRdb table, and some are missing; sequencing was by immunoSEQ multiplex PCR. The data contain roughly 54,000 clones, around nine tenths of them singletons. The entry originates in a study of OX40 agonist ivuxolimab in advanced cancers. CDR3 length: 13 residues. The V gene's germline CDR1 is KGHSH and CDR2 LQKENI. The V gene lost 0 bases and the J gene lost 5 bases, with 7 bases spanning the gap. The chain links TRBV18 to TRBJ2-5; D unclear. Specimen: CD4+ or CD8+ T cells sorted from blood, collected in a trial of the OX40 agonist ivuxolimab. This clonotype originated in an adult with an advanced solid tumor such as melanoma, head and neck, liver or kidney cancer. The DNA for the CDR3 is TGTGCCAGCTCACCACCAGGGTGGGAGACCCAGTACTTC. Its translation: CASSPPGWETQYF.